This T cell receptor (beta chain) was profiled in a study of regulatory T cells in long-lasting Graves disease. Overall study findings and caveats: Persistent Graves' patients showed reduced TCR diversity versus newly diagnosed patients. Favored gene segments in persistent disease were TRBV28, TRBJ1-2 and TRBJ2-5. Persistent patients had more shared public clonotypes (about 2,800) than new patients (approximately 920).

This clonotype was observed at least ten times. Its target is not known. It may be a read error: a sequence one base away is much more abundant. Stated time point: newly diagnosed GD, antithyroid drugs for less than 3 months. With RNA extracted from PBMCs as input, the TCR library was made. Germline CDR1 SGHAT, CDR2 FQNNGV. The CDR3 consists of 13 residues. Researchers made TCR beta libraries by using iRepertoire HTBI primers and running Arm-PCR on CDR3 regions. TCRdb called the multiplex PCR reads again in MiXCR, with one record for every CDR3 protein. The data contain about 500,000 distinct CDR3 sequences, 9.5% to 15% of them singletons. This same sample was also part of a study on T cells in Graves' hyperthyroidism and ophthalmopathy.

The chain combines TRBV11-2 with TRBJ1-2, with no clear D. Sequences were derived from peripheral blood mononuclear cells (PBMCs), sampled at new diagnosis, from a patient treated with antithyroid drugs. The clonotype was recovered from a woman aged 30 to 39 with Graves disease. The CDR3 is CASSFGQNYGYAF. The CDR3 DNA follows: TGTGCCAGCAGCTTCGGGCAGAACTATGGCTACGCCTTC.